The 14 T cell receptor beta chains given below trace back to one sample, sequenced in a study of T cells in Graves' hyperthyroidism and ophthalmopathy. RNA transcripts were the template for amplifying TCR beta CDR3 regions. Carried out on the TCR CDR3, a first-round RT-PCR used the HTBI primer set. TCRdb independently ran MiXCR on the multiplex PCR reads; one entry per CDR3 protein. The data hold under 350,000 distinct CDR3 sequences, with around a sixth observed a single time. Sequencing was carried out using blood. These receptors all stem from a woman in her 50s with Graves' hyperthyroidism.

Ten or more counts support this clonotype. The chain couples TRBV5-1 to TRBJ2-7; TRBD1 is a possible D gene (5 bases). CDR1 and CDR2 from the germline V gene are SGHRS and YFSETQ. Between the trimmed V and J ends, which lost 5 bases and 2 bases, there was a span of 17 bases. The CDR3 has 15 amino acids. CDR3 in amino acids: CASRPFLTDTYEQYF. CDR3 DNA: TGCGCCAGCAGGCCATTCCTTACGGACACCTACGAGCAGTACTTC.

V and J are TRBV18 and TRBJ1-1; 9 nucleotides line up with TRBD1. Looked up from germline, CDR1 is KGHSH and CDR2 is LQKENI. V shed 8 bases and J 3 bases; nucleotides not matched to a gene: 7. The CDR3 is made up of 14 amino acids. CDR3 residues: CASTQQGADTEAFF. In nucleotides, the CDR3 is TGTGCCAGCACCCAACAGGGGGCGGACACTGAAGCTTTCTTT.

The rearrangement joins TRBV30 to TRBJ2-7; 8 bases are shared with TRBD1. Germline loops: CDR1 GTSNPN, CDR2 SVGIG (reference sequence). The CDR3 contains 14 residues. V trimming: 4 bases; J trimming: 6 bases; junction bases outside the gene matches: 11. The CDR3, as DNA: TGTGCCTGGAATTCCGGGACAGGCTCTTCCGAGCAGTACGTC. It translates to CAWNSGTGSSEQYV.

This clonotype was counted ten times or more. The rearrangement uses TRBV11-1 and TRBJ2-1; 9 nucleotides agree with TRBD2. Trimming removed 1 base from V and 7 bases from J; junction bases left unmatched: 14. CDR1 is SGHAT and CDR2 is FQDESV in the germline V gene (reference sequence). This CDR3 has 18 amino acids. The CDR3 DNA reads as TGTGCCAGCAGCTTAGGCCTCGGGCGGGGGGGCATGGGAAATGAGCAGTTCTTC. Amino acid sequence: CASSLGLGRGGMGNEQFF.

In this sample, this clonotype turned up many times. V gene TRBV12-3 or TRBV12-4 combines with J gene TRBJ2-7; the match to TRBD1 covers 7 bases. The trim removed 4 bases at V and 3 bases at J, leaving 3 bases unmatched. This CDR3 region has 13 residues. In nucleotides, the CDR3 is TGTGCCAGCAGTTCCCGGACAGGCTACGAGCAGTACTTC. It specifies CASSSRTGYEQYF.

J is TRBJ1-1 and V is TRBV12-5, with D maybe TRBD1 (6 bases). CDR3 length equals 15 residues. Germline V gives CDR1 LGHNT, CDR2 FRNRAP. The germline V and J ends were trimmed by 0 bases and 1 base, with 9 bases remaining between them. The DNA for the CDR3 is TGTGCTAGTGGTTTGGTACTGGACAGGAACACTGAAGCTTTCTTT. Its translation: CASGLVLDRNTEAFF. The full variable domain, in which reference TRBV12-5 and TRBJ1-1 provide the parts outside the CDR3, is DARVTQTPRHKVTEMGQEVTMRCQPILGHNTVFWYRQTMMQGLELLAYFRNRAPLDDSGMPKDRFSAEMPDATLATLKIQPSEPRDSAVYFCASGLVLDRNTEAFFGQGTRLTVV.

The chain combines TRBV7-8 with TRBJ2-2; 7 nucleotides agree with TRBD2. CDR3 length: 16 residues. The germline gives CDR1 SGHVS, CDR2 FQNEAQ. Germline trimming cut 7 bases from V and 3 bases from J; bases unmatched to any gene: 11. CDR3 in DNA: TGTGCCAGCAAGAGACGCGGGAGCCCTGACACCGGGGAGCTGTTTTTT. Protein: CASKRRGSPDTGELFF.

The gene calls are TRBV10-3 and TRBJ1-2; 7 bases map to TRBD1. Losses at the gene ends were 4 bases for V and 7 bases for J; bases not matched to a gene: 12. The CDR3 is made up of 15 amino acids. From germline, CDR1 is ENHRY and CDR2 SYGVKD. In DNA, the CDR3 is TGTGCCATCAGTGTGGCAAGTACAGGGGACGGTGGCTACACCTTC. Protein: CAISVASTGDGGYTF.

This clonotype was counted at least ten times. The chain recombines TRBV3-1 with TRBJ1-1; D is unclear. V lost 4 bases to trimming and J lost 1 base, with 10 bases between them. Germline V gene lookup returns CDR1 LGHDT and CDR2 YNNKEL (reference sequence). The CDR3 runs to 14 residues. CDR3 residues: CASSPRGGNTEAFF. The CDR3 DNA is TGTGCCAGCAGCCCCAGAGGAGGGAACACTGAAGCTTTCTTT.

The CDR3 nucleotides read TGTGCCAGCAGTCCGACTAGCGGGAGAGATAACACCGGGGAGCTGTTTTTT. It is translated as CASSPTSGRDNTGELFF. The rearrangement links TRBV6-1 to TRBJ2-2, with 12 nucleotides matching TRBD2. The V gene's germline CDR1 is MNHNS and CDR2 SASEGT. V trimming: 5 bases; J trimming: 2 bases; junction bases outside the gene matches: 6. The CDR3 covers 17 residues.

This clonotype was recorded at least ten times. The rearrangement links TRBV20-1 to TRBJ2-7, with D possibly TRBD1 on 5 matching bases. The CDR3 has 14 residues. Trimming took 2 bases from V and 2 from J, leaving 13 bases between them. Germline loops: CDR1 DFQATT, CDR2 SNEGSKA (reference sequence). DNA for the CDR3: TGCAGTGCTAGATCGGGTACAGGTACCTACGAGCAGTACTTC. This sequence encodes CSARSGTGTYEQYF.

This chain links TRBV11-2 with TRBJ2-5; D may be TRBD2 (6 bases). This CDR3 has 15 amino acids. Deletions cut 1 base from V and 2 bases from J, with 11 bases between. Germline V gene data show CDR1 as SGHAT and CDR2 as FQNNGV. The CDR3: CASSLVVGLQETQYF. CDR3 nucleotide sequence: TGTGCCAGCAGCTTAGTAGTGGGACTGCAAGAGACCCAGTACTTC.

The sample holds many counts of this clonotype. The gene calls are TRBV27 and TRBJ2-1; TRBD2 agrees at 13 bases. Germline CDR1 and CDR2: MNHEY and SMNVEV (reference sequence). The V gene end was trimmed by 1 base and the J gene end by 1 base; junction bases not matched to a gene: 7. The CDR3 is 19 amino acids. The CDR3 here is CASSLWSGTSGISYNEQFF. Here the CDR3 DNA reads TGTGCCAGCAGTTTATGGTCTGGGACTAGCGGGATTTCCTACAATGAGCAGTTCTTC.

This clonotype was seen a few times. CDR3 coding DNA: TGTGCCAGCAGTTTAGTTTCTGAGGGTACTGAAGCTTTCTTT. Translation gives CASSLVSEGTEAFF. This chain links TRBV12-3 or TRBV12-4 with TRBJ1-1; D remains ambiguous. Trimming removed 1 base at V and 5 bases at J, with 11 bases between. This CDR3 has 14 amino acids.